The source of this T cell receptor (beta chain) is a study of molecular identifiers for immune sequencing clone quantification. Findings of the study overall: Underestimation of highly expanded clone sizes could arise where identical TCR molecules share a barcode.

Isolation of naive CD8 T cells was achieved by sorting on a CD8+CD4-CCR7+CD45RA+ phenotype. This CDR3 contains 15 residues. CDR1 is DFQATT and CDR2 is SNEGSKA in the germline V gene (reference sequence). Trimming shortened V by 3 bases and J by 0 bases, and 9 bases separated the two germline ends. Comments on this clonotype: Its antigen is not known. Being one base from a much bigger clone, this may be a read error. Likely a read error: the CDR3 ends without its conserved phenylalanine or tryptophan.

TCRdb ran MiXCR on the PCR reads and lists one entry per CDR3 protein. The sample holds roughly 320,000 distinct CDR3 sequences, 20% to 25% seen once. This receptor was obtained from a human donor in good health. Some libraries in this study had Jurkat cell RNA spiked in. The material sequenced was naive CD8+ T cells from blood, with Jurkat cell RNA spiked in. Noted subset: FACS-sorted CD8+CD4-CCR7+CD45RA+ naive T cells. The genes are TRBV20-1 and TRBJ1-6; D uncertain. The CDR3 sequence is CSARRVDSYNSPLHL. Written as DNA, the CDR3 is TGCAGTGCTAGGAGGGTCGACTCCTATAATTCACCCCTCCACCTT.